This T cell receptor (beta chain) was found in a study of T cell responses to AZD1222 COVID-19 vaccine. About this clone itself: The antigen remains unidentified.

Study-level findings and limits: At baseline, seropositivity was found in only five or six AZD1222 recipients. As reported, nearly half of all spike-specific TCRs target variant regions that are unmutated. There were mostly white British donors and more females than males, and clonal diversity was possibly underestimated.

Assay: immunoSEQ multiplex PCR; the TCRdb copy retains only in-frame clones and omits some. Of some 90,000 clones in the sample, about nine tenths are singletons; the top ten hold about 2.2%. Germline V gene sequence: CDR1 LNHDA, CDR2 SQIVND (reference sequence). This CDR3 is built from 15 residues. V was shortened by 5 bases and J by 1 base, with 12 bases between the two germline ends. V and J are TRBV19 and TRBJ1-5, with D unclear. This receptor was obtained from an adult in good health. Here the sequenced sample was peripheral blood, taken on day 0 of AZD1222 vaccination. CDR3 bases: TGTGCCAGTAGTCCGGCCTACGAGAGCAATCAGCCCCAGCATTTT. Protein: CASSPAYESNQPQHF.